Listed here are 20 T cell receptor beta chains from one sample, sequenced in a study of persistence of HIV-infected CD4 T cells. Antigen specificity for these receptors is unknown. The libraries were made with immunoSEQ version 4 in survey mode. This table comes from immunoSEQ multiplex PCR, and its TCRdb copy is limited to in-frame clones, with some not included. In the table there are about 32,000 clones, roughly four fifths of which are singletons. Cells were stimulated with overlapping HIV-1 Gag 15-mer peptides. Memory cells lacking CD40L and CD69 with high CD45RO were sorted. The material sequenced was CD4+ T cells sorted from PBMCs after approximately 20-hour stimulation, taken from a patient who received antiretroviral therapy. Receptor source: an adult woman with HIV who was CMV-seropositive.

The rearrangement joins TRBV28 to TRBJ1-2; D uncertain. Trimming took off 3 bases at V and 7 bases at J, with 12 bases between the two ends. The CDR3 covers 13 residues. Per the germline V gene, CDR1 is MDHEN and CDR2 is SYDVKM. The CDR3 spells CASSFAGVGGYTF. CDR3 sequence (DNA): TGTGCCAGCAGTTTCGCCGGGGTGGGTGGCTACACCTTC.

The gene calls are TRBV5-1 and TRBJ2-1, with TRBD2 identical over 14 bases. J was trimmed by 6 bases and V by 6 bases; bases with no gene match: 2. This CDR3 region has 14 residues. Germline CDR1 is SGHRS and CDR2 is YFSETQ. The CDR3 coding sequence is TGCGCCAGCAAGACTAGCGGGAGGGCCAATGAGCAGTTCTTC. Residues: CASKTSGRANEQFF. The variable domain in full, with the rest retrieved from reference TRBV5-1 and TRBJ2-1, is KAGVTQTPRYLIKTRGQQVTLSCSPISGHRSVSWYQQTPGQGLQFLFEYFSETQRNKGNFPGRFSGRQFSNSRSEMNVSTLELGDSALYLCASKTSGRANEQFFGPGTRLTVL.

The rearrangement uses TRBV6-2 or TRBV6-3 and TRBJ2-3; 10 bases align to TRBD2. This CDR3 contains 18 residues. CDR1 and CDR2 (germline): MNHEY, SVGEGT. The V and J ends lost 2 bases and 1 base, in that order; junction bases with no gene match: 9. The CDR3 DNA follows: TGTGCCAGCAGTTACCCATTTAGCGGGGGGCACCGCACAGATACGCAGTATTTT. Its translation is CASSYPFSGGHRTDTQYF.

This clone was counted between two and nine times. The chain is built from TRBV9 and TRBJ1-3; D is undetermined. The CDR3 covers 15 residues. V was cut by 0 bases and J by 0 bases, with 7 bases left in between. Looked up from germline, CDR1 is SGDLS and CDR2 is YYNGEE. In DNA, the CDR3 is TGTGCCAGCAGCGTAGAAGGGTTCTCTGGAAACACCATATATTTT. This encodes CASSVEGFSGNTIYF.

The V call is TRBV10-3, the J call TRBJ1-2, with 9 positions matching TRBD1. The V gene end was trimmed by 6 bases and the J gene end by 0 bases; junction bases not matched to a gene: 2. In germline, CDR1 is ENHRY, CDR2 SYGVKD. The CDR3 totals 14 residues. Here the CDR3 reads CAIRGTGTNYGYTF. CDR3 DNA sequence: TGTGCCATCAGGGGGACAGGGACTAACTATGGCTACACCTTC.

A single count supports this clone. The chain carries TRBV5-4 and TRBJ1-1; D not certain. The CDR3 is 12 residues long. Germline CDR1 and CDR2: SGHNT and YYREEE (reference sequence). The ends were cut back, 1 base at V and 2 bases at J, with 3 bases in the middle. The CDR3 bases are TGTGCCAGCAGCTTGTTTAACACTGAAGCTTTCTTT. Translation: CASSLFNTEAFF. Full variable domain (missing parts from reference TRBV5-4 and TRBJ1-1): ETGVTQSPTHLIKTRGQQVTLRCSSQSGHNTVSWYQQALGQGPQFIFQYYREEENGRGNFPPRFSGLQFPNYSSELNVNALELDDSALYLCASSLFNTEAFFGQGTRLTVV.

The V gene is TRBV14, the J gene TRBJ2-5, with D possibly TRBD2 on 7 matching bases. The V gene's germline CDR1 is SGHDN and CDR2 FVKESK. This CDR3 is built from 13 residues. V was clipped by 6 bases and J by 5 bases, with 13 bases between them. The CDR3 DNA is TGTGCCAGCAGAGGGGGGGGCCCGGAGACCCAGTACTTC. This sequence encodes CASRGGGPETQYF.

This sequence joins TRBV18 and TRBJ2-5; perhaps TRBD1 as D (5 bases). Germline V gene lookup returns CDR1 KGHSH and CDR2 LQKENI. CDR3 size: 11 residues. The V end was cut by 4 bases, the J end by 5 bases, with 5 bases between. In DNA form, the CDR3 reads TGTGCCAGCTCACGGGGCGAGACCCAGTACTTC. This translates into CASSRGETQYF.

This sequence joins TRBV19 and TRBJ1-6; perhaps TRBD1 as D (5 bases). Germline V gene lookup returns CDR1 LNHDA and CDR2 SQIVND (reference sequence). Trimming removed 3 bases from V and 8 bases from J, with 17 bases in between. The length of the CDR3 is 16 residues. As DNA, the CDR3 is TGTGCCAGTAGTATCGGCTCTTGGAGGGGTTATTCACCCCTCCACTTT. It encodes CASSIGSWRGYSPLHF.

This chain joins TRBV15 and TRBJ1-2; D is perhaps TRBD1 (6 bases). V lost 1 base and J 4 bases, leaving 19 bases between the germline ends. The V gene's germline CDR1 is LNHNV and CDR2 YYDKDF (reference sequence). CDR3 length equals 17 residues. CDR3 region: CATSRGQPGHQPYGYTF. Here the CDR3 DNA reads TGTGCCACCAGCAGAGGCCAACCGGGACACCAACCCTATGGCTACACCTTC.

The rearrangement joins TRBV28 to TRBJ1-1, with D hard to call. Germline CDR1 is MDHEN and CDR2 is SYDVKM. V gave up 6 bases and J gave up 5 bases, with 10 bases separating them. CDR3 size: 12 residues. The CDR3 region has the DNA TGTGCCAGCAGACCCCGCTGGACTGAAGCTTTCTTT. This encodes CASRPRWTEAFF.

The chain is built from TRBV5-8 and TRBJ2-7; TRBD1 might be the D (6 bases). Looked up from germline, CDR1 is SGHTS and CDR2 is YDEGEE. The CDR3 is 13 residues long. V was trimmed by 4 bases and J by 4 bases, leaving 12 bases between them. CDR3 sequence (DNA): TGTGCCAGCAGCGTATCGGGACAATACGAGCAGTACTTC. This translates into CASSVSGQYEQYF. Together with reference TRBV5-8 and TRBJ2-7, the CDR3 gives the full variable domain: EAGVTQSPTHLIKTRGQQATLRCSPISGHTSVYWYQQALGLGLQFLLWYDEGEERNRGNFPPRFSGRQFPNYSSELNVNALELEDSALYLCASSVSGQYEQYFGPGTRLTVT.

This chain uses TRBV2 with TRBJ1-2, with D tentatively TRBD1 (6 bases). The CDR3 consists of 13 residues. The germline gives CDR1 SNHLY, CDR2 FYNNEI. V gave up 7 bases and J gave up 4 bases, with 13 bases separating them. This chain's CDR3 is CASIRQDGYGYTF. In nucleotides, the CDR3 is TGTGCCAGCATTCGACAGGACGGCTATGGCTACACCTTC.

The chain links TRBV6-5 to TRBJ1-1; D possibly corresponds to TRBD1 (5 bases). Per germline, CDR1 MNHEY and CDR2 SVGAGI. The CDR3 runs to 13 residues. V dropped 6 bases and J dropped 7 bases, with 15 bases sitting between them. The CDR3 protein is CASRSGHPLEAFF. The CDR3 nucleotides read TGTGCCAGCAGATCTGGACATCCCCTTGAAGCTTTCTTT.

This clone came up once. The chain employs TRBV28 and TRBJ1-6; D uncertain. Germline CDR1 MDHEN, CDR2 SYDVKM. V was clipped by 9 bases and J by 9 bases, with 18 bases between them. This CDR3 has 14 residues. CDR3 bases: TGTGCCAGTTCTGTCCCATTTGTGGGTTCACCCCTCCACTTT. This translates into CASSVPFVGSPLHF.

J is TRBJ1-4 and V is TRBV6-5, with D hard to call. Germline loops: CDR1 MNHEY, CDR2 SVGAGI. CDR3 length: 15 residues. With 2 bases removed from V and 4 bases from J, the gap between germline ends came to 11 bases. The CDR3 protein is CASSYRWQSNEKLFF. Written as DNA, the CDR3 is TGTGCCAGCAGTTACAGGTGGCAGAGTAATGAAAAACTGTTTTTT.

The chain employs TRBV7-9 and TRBJ1-3; a weak D match, TRBD1 (6 bases). Trimming took 6 bases from V and 0 from J, leaving 12 bases between them. Germline V gene sequence: CDR1 SEHNR, CDR2 FQNEAQ (reference sequence). This CDR3 region has 15 residues. This CDR3 is CASSSQGYSGNTIYF. CDR3 bases: TGTGCCAGCAGTTCACAGGGCTACTCTGGAAACACCATATATTTT.

Here the CDR3 DNA reads TGTGCCAGCAGCGACAGAAATGAAAAACTGTTTTTT. It translates to CASSDRNEKLFF. The rearrangement uses TRBV6-5 and TRBJ1-4, with TRBD1 as a possible D gene (5 bases). Germline values: CDR1 MNHEY, CDR2 SVGAGI. V lost 6 bases to trimming and J lost 5 bases, with 7 bases between them. This CDR3 comprises 12 residues.

The rearrangement links TRBV15 to TRBJ2-2; possibly TRBD1 for D (6 bases). The germline gives CDR1 LNHNV, CDR2 YYDKDF (reference sequence). V lost 3 bases and J lost 1, with 9 bases in between. The CDR3 runs 15 residues. The CDR3 loop reads CATSRGHKNTGELFF. The DNA for the CDR3 is TGTGCCACCAGCAGGGGACATAAGAACACCGGGGAGCTGTTTTTT.

V is TRBV27 and J is TRBJ1-5, with 8 bases that match TRBD1. The CDR3 totals 17 residues. The V gene end was trimmed by 5 bases and the J gene end by 3 bases; junction bases not matched to a gene: 12. CDR1 and CDR2 (germline): MNHEY, SMNVEV (reference sequence). DNA of the CDR3: TGTGCCAGCAGTGTAGCGACCGGGACAGGATACAATCAGCCCCAGCATTTT. It encodes CASSVATGTGYNQPQHF.